This T cell receptor (beta chain) derives from a study of T cell responses to AZD1222 COVID-19 vaccine. Using immunoSEQ multiplex PCR, the repertoire was profiled, and TCRdb retains in-frame clones only, with some absent. The table has tens of thousands of clones, about 91% seen once. Germline CDR1 is SGHRS and CDR2 is YFSETQ. The germline V and J ends were trimmed by 7 bases and 2 bases, with 9 bases remaining between them. This CDR3 contains 12 residues. Study conclusions and caveats: Spike-specific TCR depth and breadth grew after two AZD1222 doses.

Concerning this clone itself: The target antigen is unknown.

V and J are TRBV5-1 and TRBJ1-2; unclear D gene. Source: peripheral blood, taken 28 days after the second dose of the MenACWY control vaccine. This clonotype was obtained from an adult who received the MenACWY meningococcal vaccine as a control. DNA for the CDR3: TGCGCCAGCGGAGAGGGCAACTATGGCTACACCTTC. Translated: CASGEGNYGYTF.